A single sample gave rise to the 14 T cell receptor beta chains below, sequenced in a study of T cell responses to AZD1222 COVID-19 vaccine. The assay was immunoSEQ multiplex PCR, and TCRdb's table has in-frame clones only and misses some. The sample yields about 180,000 clones, roughly nine tenths seen once. Sample: peripheral blood, taken on day 0 of AZD1222 vaccination. These receptors originate from an adult in good health.

This clone has just a few counts. This chain connects TRBV10-1 to TRBJ2-7, with 11 positions matching TRBD2. Germline V lookup: CDR1 WNHNN, CDR2 SYGVQD (reference sequence). The CDR3 is 14 residues long. V dropped 7 bases and J dropped 4; count of bases not matched to a gene: 6. Here the CDR3 reads CASKATSGSYEQYF. CDR3 nucleotide sequence: TGCGCCAGCAAAGCAACTAGCGGGAGTTACGAGCAGTACTTC.

V is TRBV5-5 and J is TRBJ1-3; tentatively, D is TRBD1 (5 bases). Between the trimmed V and J ends, which lost 1 base and 4 bases, there was a span of 15 bases. CDR1 is SGHKS and CDR2 is YYEKEE in the germline V gene (reference sequence). The CDR3 extends over 16 amino acids. This CDR3 reads CASSLTGIGSGNTIYF. The CDR3 DNA reads TGTGCCAGCAGCTTGACAGGAATCGGCTCGGGAAACACCATATATTTT.

This chain connects TRBV2 to TRBJ2-6, with 8 bases that match TRBD1. V gave up 9 bases and J gave up 4 bases; unmatched junction bases: 8. The CDR3 has 15 residues. Germline V gene lookup returns CDR1 SNHLY and CDR2 FYNNEI. As DNA, the CDR3 is TGTGCCAGTGGCCAGGGGGCACGGGGGGCCAACGTCCTGACTTTC. It specifies CASGQGARGANVLTF.

The chain has TRBV28 and TRBJ1-1, with 8 bases matching TRBD1. After removal of 4 bases from V and 1 base from J, the junction contained 8 bases not matched to a gene. Germline CDR1 and CDR2: MDHEN and SYDVKM. The CDR3 is 16 residues long. CDR3 coding DNA: TGTGCCAGCAGTTATGATAGGACAGGGTCGAACACTGAAGCTTTCTTT. As protein: CASSYDRTGSNTEAFF.

This chain joins TRBV7-9 and TRBJ1-2, with D perhaps matching TRBD1 (5 bases). The V end was cut by 1 base, the J end by 4 bases, with 10 bases between. Per germline, CDR1 SEHNR and CDR2 FQNEAQ (reference sequence). This CDR3 comprises 14 residues. This chain's CDR3 is CASSLDGAVYGYTF. Here the CDR3 DNA reads TGTGCCAGCAGCTTAGATGGGGCGGTCTATGGCTACACCTTC.

The V call is TRBV3-1 (or the pseudogene TRBV3-2), the J call TRBJ2-7; D might be TRBD1 or TRBD2, each matching 5 bases. The V gene's germline CDR1 is LGHDT and CDR2 YNNKEL (reference sequence). Trimming stripped 1 base from V and 4 bases from J, with 14 bases between. CDR3 length: 15 amino acids. The CDR3 reads CASSQGIGASYEQYV. CDR3 sequence (DNA): TGTGCCAGCAGCCAAGGTATCGGGGCTTCTTACGAGCAGTACGTC.

The chain recombines TRBV12-3 or TRBV12-4 with TRBJ1-3, with D hard to call. This CDR3 contains 12 residues. Trimming removed 3 bases at V and 4 bases at J, with 4 bases between. In DNA form, the CDR3 reads TGTGCCAGCAGTTTGGAGGGAAACACCATATATTTT. It codes for CASSLEGNTIYF.

The V gene is TRBV5-6, the J gene TRBJ1-5; a possible D gene is TRBD1 (5 bases). Germline values: CDR1 SGHDT, CDR2 YYEEEE. The CDR3 length is 14 residues. V lost 6 bases, J lost 3 bases, and 13 bases lay in between. The CDR3, as DNA: TGTGCCAGCACGTATGGGGGTGACAATCAGCCCCAGCATTTT. Residues: CASTYGGDNQPQHF.

This rearrangement joins TRBV29-1 to TRBJ2-5, with TRBD1 matching 9 bases. The V segment lost 6 bases and the J segment 0 bases; nucleotides outside the gene matches: 5. Germline V gene data show CDR1 as SQVTM and CDR2 as ANQGSEA. The CDR3 is made up of 14 amino acids. DNA of the CDR3: TGCAGCGTGGGGACAGGGTCGTACCAAGAGACCCAGTACTTC. Amino acid sequence: CSVGTGSYQETQYF.

The genes are TRBV5-6 and TRBJ1-1; D is possibly TRBD1 (5 bases). This CDR3 spans 16 amino acids. Germline-derived CDR1 and CDR2 are SGHDT and YYEEEE. V was shortened by 3 bases and J by 1 base, with 16 bases between the two germline ends. In nucleotides, the CDR3 is TGTGCCAGCAGCTCCCCACCGGGACGTCAGAACACTGAAGCTTTCTTT. It encodes CASSSPPGRQNTEAFF.

The chain carries TRBV18 and TRBJ2-7, with 8 bases lining up with TRBD2. The germline gives CDR1 KGHSH, CDR2 LQKENI. The CDR3 has 14 residues. With V trimmed by 6 bases and J by 0 bases, 4 bases remained unmatched. The CDR3 DNA reads as TGTGCCAGCTCTGTGAGCGGGGGCTCCTACGAGCAGTACTTC. Protein product: CASSVSGGSYEQYF.

The chain combines TRBV23-1 with TRBJ1-5; TRBD1 aligns across 8 bases. TRBV23-1 is treated as an ORF (open reading frame) with a function not yet certain. The CDR3 totals 16 residues. V lost 1 base and J lost 1; bases outside the gene matches: 3. CDR3 region: CASSQWDRTSNQPQHF. CDR3 DNA sequence: TGCGCCAGCAGTCAATGGGACAGGACAAGCAATCAGCCCCAGCATTTT.

This CDR3 is CAISPRDMNTEAFF. CDR3 DNA: TGTGCCATCAGTCCCAGGGACATGAACACTGAAGCTTTCTTT. The chain has TRBV10-3 and TRBJ1-1, with D possibly being TRBD1 (6 bases). CDR1 is ENHRY and CDR2 is SYGVKD in the germline V gene. The CDR3 totals 14 residues. Trimming left V 5 bases short and J 0 bases short, with 10 bases between.

This chain uses TRBV2 with TRBJ1-2; D is ambiguous. The germline V gene encodes CDR1 SNHLY and CDR2 FYNNEI. V was cut by 8 bases and J by 5 bases, with 18 bases left in between. The CDR3 extends over 14 amino acids. CDR3 residues: CASDGSLRMYGYTF. CDR3 DNA sequence: TGTGCCAGCGACGGCTCTTTGCGGATGTATGGCTACACCTTC. Drawing the rest from reference TRBV2 and TRBJ1-2, the complete variable domain is EPEVTQTPSHQVTQMGQEVILRCVPISNHLYFYWYRQILGQKVEFLVSFYNNEISEKSEIFDDQFSVERPDGSNFTLKIRSTKLEDSAMYFCASDGSLRMYGYTFGSGTRLTVV.